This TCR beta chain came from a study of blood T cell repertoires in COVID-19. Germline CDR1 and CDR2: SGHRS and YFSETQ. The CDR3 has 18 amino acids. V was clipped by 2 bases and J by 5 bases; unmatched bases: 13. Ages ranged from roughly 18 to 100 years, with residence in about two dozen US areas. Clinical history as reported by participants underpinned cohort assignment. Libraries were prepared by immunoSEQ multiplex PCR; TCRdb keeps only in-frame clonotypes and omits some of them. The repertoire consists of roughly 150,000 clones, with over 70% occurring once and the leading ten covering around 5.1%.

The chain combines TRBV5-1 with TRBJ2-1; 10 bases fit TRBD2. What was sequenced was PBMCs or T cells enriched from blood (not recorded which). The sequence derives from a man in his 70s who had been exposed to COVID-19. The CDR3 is CASSFSPPIAGGNNEQFF. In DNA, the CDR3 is TGCGCCAGCAGCTTCAGTCCCCCGATAGCGGGAGGTAACAATGAGCAGTTCTTC.